Sequencing of this T cell receptor beta chain was carried out in a study of blood T cell repertoires in COVID-19. About the research overall: The origin of the acute and convalescent COVID-19 samples was the United States, Italy and Spain.

Original data processing: Amplification of reference gene primers was used by the study to estimate nucleated cell counts. Data came from immunoSEQ multiplex PCR; TCRdb stores just in-frame clones and leaves some out. V and J calls and clone size follow that table, whereas D and trimming were derived from the DNA. The data hold 200,000 to 300,000 clones, with approximately 80% observed a single time. This clone was detected once. The germline V gene has CDR1 KGHSH and CDR2 LQKENI. This CDR3 comprises 14 residues. The V segment lost 3 bases and the J segment 7 bases; nucleotides outside the gene matches: 5. Seattle patient enrollment occurred during active infection, with longitudinal follow-up thereafter.

The clonotype was recovered from a woman of 80 years or more with COVID-19, enrolled during active disease. The rearrangement uses TRBV18 and TRBJ2-1; TRBD2 matches 8 bases. Sequenced material: peripheral blood. The CDR3 region is CASSPLASGNEQFF. DNA of the CDR3: TGTGCCAGCTCACCCCTCGCTAGCGGGAATGAGCAGTTCTTC. The complete variable domain, with remaining parts taken from reference TRBV18 and TRBJ2-1, reads NAGVMQNPRHLVRRRGQEARLRCSPMKGHSHVYWYRQLPEEGLKFMVYLQKENIIDESGMPKERFSAEFPKEGPSILRIQQVVRGDSAAYFCASSPLASGNEQFFGPGTRLTVL.